These 2 T cell receptor beta chains share one sample of origin, sequenced in a study of CD8+ T cells in alopecia areata. Extracted RNA was reverse transcribed, and the resulting cDNA served as sequencing template. Generated by immunoSEQ multiplex PCR, the TCRdb table keeps only in-frame clones and is missing some. The data contain 70,000 to 95,000 clones, 51% of them singletons. Source material: NKG2D-high CD8+ T cells sorted from blood. These receptors were obtained from a human donor with alopecia areata.

CDR3 DNA: TGTGCCACGACCGGGACGGTCTCCTACGAGCAGTACTTC. Amino acids: CATTGTVSYEQYF. The chain carries TRBV18 and TRBJ2-7, with D perhaps matching TRBD1 or TRBD2 (5 bases each). Germline CDR1 is KGHSH and CDR2 is LQKENI. The CDR3 consists of 13 residues. V was trimmed by 10 bases and J by 0 bases, leaving 13 bases between them.

This clone showed up just a few times. The chain combines TRBV7-9 with TRBJ2-5; D remains unclear. CDR1 and CDR2 (germline): SEHNR, FQNEAQ (reference sequence). This CDR3 contains 14 residues. Deletions cut 5 bases from V and 1 base from J, with 11 bases between. The chain's CDR3 is CASSPAGLQETQYF. The CDR3 DNA reads as TGTGCCAGCAGCCCCGCCGGCCTCCAAGAGACCCAGTACTTC.